The 3 T cell receptor beta chains in this list originate from one sample, sequenced in a study of cytomegalovirus exposure and HLA in healthy donors. The study ran its PCR with 60 Vbeta and 13 Jbeta primers. The assay was immunoSEQ multiplex PCR, and TCRdb's table has in-frame clones only and misses some. The table includes approximately 200,000 clones, 60% to 85% detected once. The sequenced material came from PBMCs. The receptors derive from a woman younger than 30 in good health and CMV-seronegative.

The V and J genes are TRBV25-1 and TRBJ1-4; D remains unclear. The CDR3 extends over 12 amino acids. Germline values: CDR1 MGHDK, CDR2 SYGVNS. V was cut by 5 bases and J by 8 bases, with 9 bases left in between. The CDR3 here is CASSIGEEKLFF. DNA for the CDR3: TGTGCCAGCAGTATCGGGGAGGAAAAACTGTTTTTT.

This chain uses TRBV28 with TRBJ2-3; 14 nucleotides line up with TRBD2. The length of the CDR3 is 16 residues. The J segment lost 2 bases and the V segment lost 10 bases, leaving 8 bases of the junction unmatched. CDR1 and CDR2 from the germline V gene are MDHEN and SYDVKM. The DNA for the CDR3 is TGTGCCACTCGGACTAGCGGGAGGACCTACACAGATACGCAGTATTTT. Amino acids: CATRTSGRTYTDTQYF.

The chain carries TRBV7-3 and TRBJ2-7; D is possibly TRBD2 (5 bases). Germline V lookup: CDR1 SGHTA, CDR2 FQGTGA. The CDR3 runs to 14 residues. Trimming left V 2 bases short and J 7 bases short, with 15 bases between. The CDR3 DNA reads as TGTGCCAGCAGCTTACAGTACGGGGTAGGGGAGCAGTACTTC. It codes for CASSLQYGVGEQYF.